The present entry profiles one T cell receptor (beta chain) with its context. Antigen specificity is unknown. TCRdb re-called the 5' RACE reads and gives one entry per CDR3 protein, without DNA. The sample has about 160,000 distinct CDR3 sequences; the top ten hold roughly 7%. The CDR3 is 14 amino acids. The germline V gene has CDR1 SGHNT and CDR2 YYREEE (reference sequence). The sample originates from a study of monozygotic twins with inflammatory bowel disease. Overall study results and limits: Compared with healthy co-twins, IBD patients showed reduced TCRbeta repertoire diversity by inverse Simpson. IBD patients share fewer clonotypes with other people than healthy twins do, especially with disease activity.

The sequence derives from a human donor with ulcerative colitis or Crohn's disease, or a healthy co-twin of an affected twin (not recorded which). The specimen was blood. The V gene is TRBV5-4, the J gene TRBJ2-3. CDR3 sequence reads: CASSFPRSPDTQYF.